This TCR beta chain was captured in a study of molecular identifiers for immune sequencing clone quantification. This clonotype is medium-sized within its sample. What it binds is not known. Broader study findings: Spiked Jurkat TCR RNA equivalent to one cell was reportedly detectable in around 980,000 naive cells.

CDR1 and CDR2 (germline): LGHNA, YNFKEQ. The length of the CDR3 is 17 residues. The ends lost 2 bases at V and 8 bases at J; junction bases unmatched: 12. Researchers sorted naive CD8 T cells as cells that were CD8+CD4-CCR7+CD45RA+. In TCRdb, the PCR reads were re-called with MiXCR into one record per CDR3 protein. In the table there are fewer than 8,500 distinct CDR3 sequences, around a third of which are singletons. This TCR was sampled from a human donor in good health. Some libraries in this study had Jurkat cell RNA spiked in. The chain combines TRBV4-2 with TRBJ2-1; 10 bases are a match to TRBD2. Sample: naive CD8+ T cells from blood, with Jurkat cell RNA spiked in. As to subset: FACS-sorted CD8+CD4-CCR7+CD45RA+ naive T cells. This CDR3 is CASSQPGTSALGYEQFF. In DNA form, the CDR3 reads TGTGCCAGCAGCCAACCCGGGACTAGCGCCCTTGGCTATGAGCAGTTCTTC.